The 21 T cell receptor beta chains listed next were all sequenced from one sample in a study of T cells in narcolepsy. Only in-frame clones appear in the TCRdb table, and some are missing; sequencing was by immunoSEQ multiplex PCR. The table shows some 13,000 clones, with around nine tenths occurring only once. The sample taken for sequencing was CD45RA- memory CD4+ T cells from PBMCs. The source is a human donor with narcolepsy.

The rearrangement links TRBV5-1 to TRBJ2-1; 9 bases map to TRBD2. The J segment lost 9 bases and the V segment lost 1 base, leaving 11 bases of the junction unmatched. This CDR3 is 16 amino acids long. Germline loops: CDR1 SGHRS, CDR2 YFSETQ. The CDR3 DNA reads TGCGCCAGCAGCTTGACTAGCGGGCTCCCCCAGCCTGAGCAGTTCTTC. Translated, it gives CASSLTSGLPQPEQFF. The full variable domain, completed using reference TRBV5-1 and TRBJ2-1, is KAGVTQTPRYLIKTRGQQVTLSCSPISGHRSVSWYQQTPGQGLQFLFEYFSETQRNKGNFPGRFSGRQFSNSRSEMNVSTLELGDSALYLCASSLTSGLPQPEQFFGPGTRLTVL.

CDR3 sequence: CASSVGQANYGYTF. The CDR3 DNA follows: TGTGCCAGCAGCGTAGGTCAGGCCAACTATGGCTACACCTTC. The rearrangement links TRBV9 to TRBJ1-2; no definite D call. V gave up 0 bases and J gave up 2 bases, with 8 bases separating them. The CDR3 loop spans 14 amino acids. The V gene's germline CDR1 is SGDLS and CDR2 YYNGEE.

This clone was recorded only once. The chain links TRBV2 to TRBJ2-7, with TRBD1 as a possible D gene (5 bases). The CDR3 has 14 residues. Germline V gene lookup returns CDR1 SNHLY and CDR2 FYNNEI. V lost 7 bases, J lost 2 bases, and 15 bases lay in between. This CDR3 reads CASNRDSGTYEQYF. The CDR3 region has the DNA TGTGCCAGCAACCGAGACAGTGGGACCTACGAGCAGTACTTC.

The chain employs TRBV9 and TRBJ2-2, with D possibly TRBD2 on 6 matching bases. CDR1 and CDR2 (germline): SGDLS, YYNGEE. This CDR3 has 15 residues. V lost 0 bases and J lost 1, with 7 bases in between. The DNA of the CDR3 is TGTGCCAGCAGCGTAGTCGGGAGGAACACCGGGGAGCTGTTTTTT. Translating gives CASSVVGRNTGELFF.

This clone occurred a few times. The chain combines TRBV2 with TRBJ1-4; D is ambiguous. Trimming pared 7 bases from V and 3 bases from J, leaving 15 bases between. This CDR3 comprises 15 residues. Germline V gene data show CDR1 as SNHLY and CDR2 as FYNNEI. CDR3 nucleotide sequence: TGTGCCAGCAAGATGGCGAGGGCGCCTAATGAAAAACTGTTTTTT. Translation gives CASKMARAPNEKLFF.

This sequence joins TRBV19 and TRBJ2-1; TRBD2 matches at 7 bases. The CDR3 loop spans 17 amino acids. Germline V gene lookup returns CDR1 LNHDA and CDR2 SQIVND (reference sequence). Trimming at V came to 5 bases and at J to 5 bases, leaving 15 bases not matched to a gene. The CDR3: CASSPTRGGLGHNEQFF. The CDR3 DNA reads TGTGCCAGTAGTCCTACGCGGGGAGGACTAGGGCACAATGAGCAGTTCTTC.

This sequence joins TRBV19 and TRBJ1-2; 7 nucleotides agree with TRBD1. Losses at the gene ends were 1 base for V and 5 bases for J; bases not matched to a gene: 7. Per the germline V gene, CDR1 is LNHDA and CDR2 is SQIVND (reference sequence). This CDR3 has 15 residues. This CDR3 reads CASSIGSGTDYGYTF. CDR3 nucleotide sequence: TGTGCCAGTAGTATAGGTTCGGGGACAGATTATGGCTACACCTTC.

The chain recombines TRBV29-1 with TRBJ2-1; a possible D gene is TRBD2 (6 bases). Germline V gene lookup returns CDR1 SQVTM and CDR2 ANQGSEA. Trimming left V 7 bases short and J 9 bases short, with 19 bases between. The CDR3 is 13 amino acids. In nucleotides, the CDR3 is TGCAGCGCCGACGGGGGTTTTCTGGGTGAGCAGTTCTTC. Amino acid sequence: CSADGGFLGEQFF.

The chain employs TRBV29-1 and TRBJ2-1; 10 nucleotides agree with TRBD1. This CDR3 is built from 14 residues. Losses at the gene ends were 4 bases for V and 8 bases for J; bases not matched to a gene: 8. Per the germline V gene, CDR1 is SQVTM and CDR2 is ANQGSEA. In DNA form, the CDR3 reads TGCAGCGTTGGGAGACAGGGGGCATGGGATGAGCAGTTCTTC. It translates to CSVGRQGAWDEQFF.

The CDR3 spells CASSEYWPNEKLFF. In DNA form, the CDR3 reads TGTGCCAGCAGCGAATATTGGCCTAATGAAAAACTGTTTTTT. This chain connects TRBV2 to TRBJ1-4; D is unclear. Trimming cost V 6 bases and J 3 bases, with 11 bases left between them. Germline V gene lookup returns CDR1 SNHLY and CDR2 FYNNEI. The CDR3 spans 14 residues.

The chain couples TRBV28 to TRBJ1-5, with no clear D. Per germline, CDR1 MDHEN and CDR2 SYDVKM. Trimming removed 6 bases from V and 0 bases from J, with 9 bases in between. The CDR3 contains 14 residues. CDR3 in DNA: TGTGCCAGCAGCCTCGACAATAGCAATCAGCCCCAGCATTTT. This codes for CASSLDNSNQPQHF.

This clone has only one observation. The chain carries TRBV6-4 and TRBJ2-5; 10 bases align to TRBD2. Trimming at V came to 0 bases and at J to 5 bases, leaving 12 bases not matched to a gene. The CDR3 runs to 18 residues. Per germline, CDR1 MRHNA and CDR2 SNTAGT. The CDR3 DNA is TGTGCCAGCAGTGACTCGAGGCTAGCGGGAGCTGCGTTGGAGACCCAGTACTTC. It specifies CASSDSRLAGAALETQYF.

The gene calls are TRBV2 and TRBJ2-5, with TRBD2 matching 7 bases. Germline CDR1 and CDR2: SNHLY and FYNNEI. This CDR3 has 15 amino acids. V trimming: 2 bases; J trimming: 2 bases; junction bases outside the gene matches: 5. The DNA for the CDR3 is TGTGCCAGCAGTGAAACCCGGGGGGAACAAGAGACCCAGTACTTC. This gives the protein CASSETRGEQETQYF.

V and J are TRBV20-1 and TRBJ1-1; the D is unclear. The CDR3 spans 11 residues. Germline CDR1 reads DFQATT; CDR2 reads SNEGSKA (reference sequence). The CDR3 is CSRDRNTEAFF. CDR3 coding DNA: TGCAGCCGCGATAGGAACACTGAAGCTTTCTTT.

The rearrangement joins TRBV7-2 to TRBJ2-7; 7 bases are shared with TRBD1. V trimming: 4 bases; J trimming: 7 bases; junction bases outside the gene matches: 7. This CDR3 has 13 amino acids. Germline V lookup: CDR1 SGHTA, CDR2 FQGNSA. Here the CDR3 reads CASSSDRVREQYF. The DNA for the CDR3 is TGTGCCAGCAGCTCCGACAGGGTTCGAGAGCAGTACTTC.

The rearrangement links TRBV25-1 to TRBJ2-7; 9 nucleotides agree with TRBD1. The junction had 1 base not matched to a gene; V was cut back by 4 bases and J by 3 bases. CDR3 length equals 13 residues. Per germline, CDR1 MGHDK and CDR2 SYGVNS. The CDR3 DNA is TGTGCCAGCAGTGCGGACAGGGGCTACGAGCAGTACTTC. Protein: CASSADRGYEQYF.

The genes are TRBV5-1 and TRBJ2-1; 9 nucleotides match TRBD2. With V trimmed by 0 bases and J by 0 bases, 10 bases remained unmatched. CDR3 length: 19 amino acids. Germline values: CDR1 SGHRS, CDR2 YFSETQ. The CDR3 DNA reads as TGCGCCAGCAGCTTGGAAGGCGGGAGGGCCTCCGGCTCCTACAATGAGCAGTTCTTC. This gives the protein CASSLEGGRASGSYNEQFF. The variable domain in full, with the rest retrieved from reference TRBV5-1 and TRBJ2-1, is KAGVTQTPRYLIKTRGQQVTLSCSPISGHRSVSWYQQTPGQGLQFLFEYFSETQRNKGNFPGRFSGRQFSNSRSEMNVSTLELGDSALYLCASSLEGGRASGSYNEQFFGPGTRLTVL.

Of note for this clone: This sample includes further DNA sequences coding for the same CDR3. V gene TRBV18 combines with J gene TRBJ2-1, with 9 bases identical to TRBD1. CDR1 is KGHSH, CDR2 LQKENI, per germline. After removal of 2 bases from V and 0 bases from J, the junction contained 5 bases not matched to a gene. The CDR3 contains 17 residues. The CDR3 DNA is TGTGCCAGCTCACCATTAGGACAGGGGAGCTCCTACAATGAGCAGTTCTTC. Amino acid sequence: CASSPLGQGSSYNEQFF.

The chain recombines TRBV25-1 with TRBJ2-5, with 10 bases fitting TRBD1. V lost 7 bases, J lost 0 bases, and 8 bases stayed unmatched. In germline, CDR1 is MGHDK, CDR2 SYGVNS. This CDR3 is built from 16 residues. The CDR3 DNA follows: TGTGCCAGCAAAAGAGGGGACAGGGGATACCAAGAGACCCAGTACTTC. Translation gives CASKRGDRGYQETQYF.

This sequence joins TRBV7-9 and TRBJ2-5, with D perhaps TRBD2 (5 bases). The end of the DNA is better explained by TRBJ2-7, so the J call may be wrong. From germline, CDR1 is SEHNR and CDR2 FQNEAQ (reference sequence). The CDR3 spans 15 residues. CDR3 loop: CASSVSRDYSYEQYF. In nucleotides, the CDR3 is TGTGCCAGCAGCGTCAGCCGGGATTACTCCTACGAGCAGTACTTC.

V and J are TRBV5-1 and TRBJ1-2, with D possibly TRBD1 on 5 matching bases. The germline V gene has CDR1 SGHRS and CDR2 YFSETQ. Trimming removed 0 bases at V and 4 bases at J, with 10 bases between. The CDR3 is 14 residues long. In nucleotides, the CDR3 is TGCGCCAGCAGCTTGGACAGGACCCTCTATGGCTACACCTTC. Residues: CASSLDRTLYGYTF. The full variable domain, its missing parts supplied by reference TRBV5-1 and TRBJ1-2, is KAGVTQTPRYLIKTRGQQVTLSCSPISGHRSVSWYQQTPGQGLQFLFEYFSETQRNKGNFPGRFSGRQFSNSRSEMNVSTLELGDSALYLCASSLDRTLYGYTFGSGTRLTVV.